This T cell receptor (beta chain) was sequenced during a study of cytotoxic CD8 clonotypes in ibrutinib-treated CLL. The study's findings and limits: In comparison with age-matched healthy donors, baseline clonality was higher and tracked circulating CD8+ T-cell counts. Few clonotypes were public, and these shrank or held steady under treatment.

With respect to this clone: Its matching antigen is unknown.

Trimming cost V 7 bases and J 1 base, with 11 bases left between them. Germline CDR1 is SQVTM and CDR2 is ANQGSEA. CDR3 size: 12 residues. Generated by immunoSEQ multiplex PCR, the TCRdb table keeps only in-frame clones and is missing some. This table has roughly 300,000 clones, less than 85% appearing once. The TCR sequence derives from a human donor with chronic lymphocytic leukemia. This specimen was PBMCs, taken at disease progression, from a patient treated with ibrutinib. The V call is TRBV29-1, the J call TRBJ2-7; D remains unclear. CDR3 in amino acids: CSATLGSYEQYF. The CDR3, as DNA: TGCAGCGCCACCTTAGGTTCCTACGAGCAGTACTTC.